What follows describes a single TCR beta chain. Antigen specificity is unknown. The PCR ran on 60 Vbeta and 13 Jbeta primers. Sequencing was performed with immunoSEQ multiplex PCR; in TCRdb, only in-frame clones are kept and a portion is missing. The sample includes roughly 180,000 clones, about 83% seen only once; the top ten take 2.9%. CDR3 length equals 15 residues. The germline gives CDR1 SGHRS, CDR2 YFSETQ. V was pared by 0 bases and J by 0 bases, with 9 bases between. The sample belongs to a study of cytomegalovirus exposure and HLA in healthy donors. Study background: The study placed about 86% of its approximately 400 genotyped donors in the Caucasian-associated ancestry cluster. Broader study findings: The study labeled approximately 150 TCR beta chains cytomegalovirus-associated. Differences between HLA loci emerged in a later analysis of TCR association rates, with DRB1 most and HLA-C fewest. Donors were assumed by presence/absence analyses to have roughly uniform sequencing depth.

The receptor's source is a female donor in good health and CMV-seronegative. The sample taken for sequencing was PBMCs. The chain carries TRBV5-1 and TRBJ1-2; D not certain. In nucleotides, the CDR3 is TGCGCCAGCAGCTTGGGGGCGCAGCCTAACTATGGCTACACCTTC. Protein sequence: CASSLGAQPNYGYTF. Combining the CDR3 with reference TRBV5-1 and TRBJ1-2 gives the whole variable domain KAGVTQTPRYLIKTRGQQVTLSCSPISGHRSVSWYQQTPGQGLQFLFEYFSETQRNKGNFPGRFSGRQFSNSRSEMNVSTLELGDSALYLCASSLGAQPNYGYTFGSGTRLTVV.